Listed below are T cell receptor beta chains from one sample, sequenced in a study of blood T cell repertoires in COVID-19. Using immunoSEQ multiplex PCR, the repertoire was profiled, and TCRdb retains in-frame clones only, with some absent. The sample yields about 220,000 clones, 82% seen once. The sequencing input was PBMCs or T cells enriched from blood (not recorded which). The receptors were sampled from a woman in her fifties or sixties who had recovered from COVID-19. CDR3s leave out the opening cysteine and the closing phenylalanine or tryptophan. A D gene is named only where the DNA matches it firmly.

d_gene	v_gene	j_gene	CDR3aa
TRBD1	TRBV6-5	TRBJ1-1	ASSLTGGGDTEAF
-	TRBV19	TRBJ1-1	ASSQQGGGTEAF
-	TRBV30	TRBJ2-7	AGKGGALSYEQY
TRBD1	TRBV7-2	TRBJ2-5	ASSQTGGVETQY
-	TRBV18	TRBJ2-1	ASSPDSNEQF
-	TRBV6-5	TRBJ1-2	ASKQKGVGYT
TRBD1	TRBV18	TRBJ2-3	ASSQRTGDTDTQY
-	TRBV5-1	TRBJ2-5	ASSSSPQETQY
TRBD1	TRBV4-2	TRBJ2-7	ASSAVIGTGGYEQY
-	TRBV6-5	TRBJ2-7	ASSYSIGQRSYEQY
-	TRBV29-1	TRBJ2-7	SVSGRARDYEQY
-	TRBV5-1	TRBJ2-5	ASSFTQETQY
-	TRBV11-2	TRBJ2-5	ASSVTHGAQETQY
-	TRBV29-1	TRBJ1-5	SVVSGINQPQH
-	TRBV21-1	TRBJ2-1	ATPLLMGTTEQF
-	TRBV25-1	TRBJ2-3	ASKGEQGTDTQY
-	TRBV7-9	TRBJ1-6	ASSLVRQSDSPLH
TRBD1	TRBV6-5	TRBJ2-7	ASSYSGQGDYEQY
-	TRBV7-2	TRBJ2-3	ASSSLPPAYTQY
TRBD1	TRBV27	TRBJ1-5	ASKTGSEPQH
-	TRBV12-5	TRBJ1-2	ASGLVSGAGGYT
-	TRBV27	TRBJ1-2	ASSPRQGYGYT
-	TRBV27	TRBJ1-5	ASSLSLQGDQPQH
-	TRBV16	TRBJ1-3	ASSQDSSGNTIY
TRBD2	TRBV6-5	TRBJ2-1	ASRASGFYNEQF
-	TRBV5-8	TRBJ2-3	ASSFGDITDTQY
-	TRBV6-5	TRBJ1-2	ATAGPGYGYT
TRBD1	TRBV12-5	TRBJ2-1	ASGPRTGLEQF
TRBD1	TRBV4-1	TRBJ1-3	ASSQGGQGRGNTIY
TRBD2	TRBV11-2	TRBJ2-3	ASSLVRRESQY
-	TRBV29-1	TRBJ2-3	SVEGEAGQVTDTQY
TRBD2	TRBV5-1	TRBJ2-3	ASSPGLAGSTDTQY
-	TRBV2	TRBJ2-5	ASSERRERPETQY
-	TRBV21-1	TRBJ1-2	ASSKETAKSHYGYT
-	TRBV5-6	TRBJ1-1	ASSGRGVEFTEAF
-	TRBV6-5	TRBJ2-7	ASNRKSPRDEQY
TRBD1	TRBV5-6	TRBJ2-7	ASSSYPGQGSIEQY
-	TRBV3-1/TRBV3-2	TRBJ2-1	ASSQRQREQF
-	TRBV27	TRBJ2-3	ASLSGGVRRCTDTQY
TRBD1	TRBV6-1	TRBJ1-2	ASSERGQGSSGYT
TRBD1	TRBV5-4	TRBJ2-6	ASSQAPGQGLSGANVLT
-	TRBV4-2	TRBJ1-2	ASSQGGQDYGYT
TRBD2	TRBV7-2	TRBJ2-7	ASSFSSGGTYEQY
-	TRBV29-1	TRBJ2-2	SVEGADRATGELF
-	TRBV19	TRBJ1-2	ASSKAGDAYGYT
-	TRBV19	TRBJ1-1	ASSIRGNTEAF
-	TRBV15	TRBJ2-5	ATSRAERETQY
-	TRBV19	TRBJ2-3	ASSIEQVSTDTQY
-	TRBV5-1	TRBJ2-5	ASSVAGGQETQY
TRBD1	TRBV6-5	TRBJ1-5	ASRGTGGPPQH
-	TRBV7-2	TRBJ1-3	ASSKSAASVSGNTIY
-	TRBV6-5	TRBJ2-6	VAARGANVLT
TRBD1	TRBV9	TRBJ2-4	ASSVAGGLDKNIQY
-	TRBV24-1	TRBJ2-1	ATSDRYNEQF